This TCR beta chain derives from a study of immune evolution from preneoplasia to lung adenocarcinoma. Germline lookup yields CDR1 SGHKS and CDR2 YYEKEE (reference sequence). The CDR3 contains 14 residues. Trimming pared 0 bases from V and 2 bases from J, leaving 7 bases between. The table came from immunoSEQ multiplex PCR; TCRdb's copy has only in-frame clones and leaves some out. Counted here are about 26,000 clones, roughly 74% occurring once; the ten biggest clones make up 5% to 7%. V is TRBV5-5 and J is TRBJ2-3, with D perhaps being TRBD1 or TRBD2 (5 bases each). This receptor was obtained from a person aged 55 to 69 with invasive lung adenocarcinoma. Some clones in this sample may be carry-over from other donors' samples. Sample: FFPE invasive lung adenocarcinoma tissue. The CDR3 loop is CASSLVGVTDTQYF. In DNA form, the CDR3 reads TGTGCCAGCAGCTTGGTGGGGGTCACAGATACGCAGTATTTT. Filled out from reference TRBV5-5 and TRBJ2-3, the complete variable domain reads DAGVTQSPTHLIKTRGQQVTLRCSPISGHKSVSWYQQVLGQGPQFIFQYYEKEERGRGNFPDRFSARQFPNYSSELNVNALLLGDSALYLCASSLVGVTDTQYFGPGTRLTVL.